This T cell receptor (beta chain) was recorded in a study of metastatic and nonmetastatic thyroid tumors. General study results and limits: Malignant tumors reportedly showed significantly higher TCR beta diversity than benign nodules in both blood and tumor.

There were no patients who had received any treatment before thyroid surgery. The V gene lost 3 bases and the J gene lost 0 bases, with 7 bases spanning the gap. The CDR3 is 14 amino acids. As originally analysed: Across clinicopathological groups, CDR3 differences served as the basis for building a distant-metastasis classifier for papillary thyroid cancer. TCRdb re-called clones from the PCR reads using MiXCR. TCRdb's processing, not the authors', yielded these V and J calls. The sample comprises 65,000 to 70,000 clones, 12% to 15% of which are singletons, and around 7% rests with the top ten. This clone occurred many times. Its antigen is unknown. Other DNA sequences within the sample encode an identical CDR3.

The sample consisted of blood. The chain combines TRBV12-3 or TRBV12-4 with TRBJ2-3; D unclear. This receptor was identified in a male donor with papillary thyroid cancer or a benign thyroid nodule (not recorded which). Some clones in this sample may be carry-over from other donors' samples. CDR3 nucleotide sequence: TGTGCCAGCAGTTTCGCGGACAGCACAGATACGCAGTATTTT. It codes for CASSFADSTDTQYF.